These 7 T cell receptor beta chains came from one sample sequenced in a study of CD8 T cells in Susac syndrome. RNA, at about 0.45 to 1 ug, was reverse transcribed with random hexamers. In TCRdb, the immunoSEQ multiplex PCR reads were re-called with MiXCR into one record per CDR3 protein. The sample lists under 250,000 distinct CDR3 sequences, around 93% occurring once. The sample was CD4+ T cells from PBMCs. The receptors shown here come from a human donor with multiple sclerosis.

The chain is built from TRBV20-1 and TRBJ2-7; no definite D call. Per the germline V gene, CDR1 is DFQATT and CDR2 is SNEGSKA (reference sequence). The CDR3 extends over 11 amino acids. V shed 7 bases and J shed 2 bases, with 9 bases lying between them. The CDR3 DNA follows: TGCAGTGGGCGCGGAGCCTACGAGCAGTACTTC. It encodes CSGRGAYEQYF.

The chain links TRBV18 to TRBJ2-2; D possibly corresponds to TRBD1 (6 bases). The CDR3 has 17 residues. Trimming took 3 bases from V and 2 from J, leaving 16 bases between them. The germline gives CDR1 KGHSH, CDR2 LQKENI. CDR3 coding DNA: TGTGCCAGCTCACCGGAGGAGGTACAGGGAAACACCGGGGAGCTGTTTTTT. Protein: CASSPEEVQGNTGELFF.

This chain joins TRBV4-1 and TRBJ2-4, with 7 bases matching TRBD1. The length of the CDR3 is 17 residues. V shed 2 bases, J shed 0 bases, and the junction held 7 bases outside the gene matches. Germline V gene data show CDR1 as MGHRA and CDR2 as YSYEKL. The CDR3 protein is CASSQPGQLLAKNIQYF. The CDR3 DNA sequence: TGCGCCAGCAGCCAACCGGGACAGTTGCTAGCCAAAAACATTCAGTACTTC.

This chain connects TRBV2 to TRBJ2-1; 9 positions agree with TRBD2. From germline, CDR1 is SNHLY and CDR2 FYNNEI. This CDR3 is built from 15 residues. The V segment lost 7 bases and the J segment 5 bases; nucleotides outside the gene matches: 9. For the CDR3, the DNA is TGTGCCAGCACTCCGACTAGCGGCCCTCACAATGAGCAGTTCTTC. This translates into CASTPTSGPHNEQFF.

The chain recombines TRBV7-9 with TRBJ2-4; the D is unclear. The V gene lost 5 bases and the J gene lost 0 bases, with 17 bases spanning the gap. Germline CDR1 and CDR2: SEHNR and FQNEAQ (reference sequence). This CDR3 has 17 residues. The DNA for the CDR3 is TGTGCCAGCAGCCCCCTTCGGATATCGGTAGCCAAAAACATTCAGTACTTC. As protein: CASSPLRISVAKNIQYF. Based on the CDR3 plus reference TRBV7-9 and TRBJ2-4, the full variable domain is DTGVSQNPRHKITKRGQNVTFRCDPISEHNRLYWYRQTLGQGPEFLTYFQNEAQLEKSRLLSDRFSAERPKGSFSTLEIQRTEQGDSAMYLCASSPLRISVAKNIQYFGAGTRLSVL.

The chain joins TRBV6-1 to TRBJ2-7, with 9 bases fitting TRBD2. The V and J ends lost 1 base and 4 bases, in that order; junction bases with no gene match: 8. CDR3 size: 16 residues. Germline V CDR1 and CDR2: MNHNS, SASEGT. The CDR3 coding sequence is TGTGCCAGCAGTGAAGGCGGGAGGGGAGGGATTTACGAGCAGTACTTC. Its protein product is CASSEGGRGGIYEQYF.

V and J are TRBV6-5 and TRBJ2-5; D may correspond to TRBD1 or TRBD2 (5 bases each). V lost 7 bases and J lost 0, with 15 bases in between. The CDR3 runs to 15 residues. The germline V gene encodes CDR1 MNHEY and CDR2 SVGAGI. The CDR3 protein is CASTLTREYQETQYF. The CDR3 DNA follows: TGTGCCAGCACGCTTACCAGGGAGTACCAAGAGACCCAGTACTTC.